A single sample is the source of the 7 T cell receptor beta chains below, sequenced in a study of a mutant IDH1 vaccine in newly diagnosed glioma. The time point here: week 11, during vaccination. In every dose of vaccine, 300 ug of mutant IDH1 20-mer peptide was given alongside topical imiquimod. No cognate antigen is known for these TCRs. Generated by immunoSEQ multiplex PCR, the TCRdb table keeps only in-frame clones and is missing some. This table holds about 110,000 clones, roughly 90% found once. Sequenced here: PBMCs, sampled from a glioma patient whose treatment included an IDH1 peptide vaccine. The origin of the receptors is a woman aged 45-65 years with glioma.

This chain uses TRBV6-4 with TRBJ2-2; D perhaps matches TRBD1 (5 bases). The germline gives CDR1 MRHNA, CDR2 SNTAGT. The CDR3 consists of 14 residues. V was pared by 6 bases and J by 0 bases, with 8 bases between. CDR3 in DNA: TGTGCCAGCAGGACAGCAACGAACACCGGGGAGCTGTTTTTT. Translating gives CASRTATNTGELFF.

This sequence joins TRBV6-5 and TRBJ1-1, with a possible D match to TRBD1 (5 bases). Germline V CDR1 and CDR2: MNHEY, SVGAGI. V lost 2 bases and J 4 bases, leaving 11 bases between the germline ends. The CDR3 length is 14 residues. The chain's CDR3 is CASSYQGSGTEAFF. In nucleotides, the CDR3 is TGTGCCAGCAGTTACCAGGGTTCGGGCACTGAAGCTTTCTTT.

This rearrangement joins TRBV10-3 to TRBJ2-3; 11 bases fit TRBD2. V lost 3 bases and J lost 4; bases outside the gene matches: 3. The length of the CDR3 is 15 residues. Germline CDR1 reads ENHRY; CDR2 reads SYGVKD. The CDR3 DNA follows: TGTGCCATCAGTGAAACTAGCGGGAGCCCAGATACGCAGTATTTT. It yields the protein CAISETSGSPDTQYF.

This clone has just a few counts. The rearrangement uses TRBV19 and TRBJ2-1; 10 bases fit TRBD2. Per germline, CDR1 LNHDA and CDR2 SQIVND (reference sequence). Trimming took 4 bases from V and 12 from J; bases not matched to a gene: 9. This CDR3 has 14 residues. CDR3 in DNA: TGTGCCAGTAGTACCTTGGCTAGCGGGAGAGGGCAGTTCTTC. Translation: CASSTLASGRGQFF.

V is TRBV19 and J is TRBJ2-7, with TRBD2 identical over 7 bases. The CDR3 runs 15 residues. The germline V gene encodes CDR1 LNHDA and CDR2 SQIVND (reference sequence). V gave up 3 bases and J gave up 1 base; unmatched junction bases: 6. The CDR3 DNA reads as TGTGCCAGTAGTATCCCGCGGGAGCTATCCTACGAGCAGTACTTC. Amino acids: CASSIPRELSYEQYF.

In DNA form, the CDR3 reads TGTGCCAGCAGCTTGGACTCCCTAGGTCCAGATACGCAGTATTTT. Its protein is CASSLDSLGPDTQYF. The chain couples TRBV5-6 to TRBJ2-3, with D unclear. This CDR3 spans 15 amino acids. Looked up from germline, CDR1 is SGHDT and CDR2 is YYEEEE. V gave up 0 bases and J gave up 4 bases, with 12 bases separating them.

This chain connects TRBV6-5 to TRBJ1-1; D unresolved. The CDR3 contains 15 residues. The germline gives CDR1 MNHEY, CDR2 SVGAGI. Trimming shortened V by 2 bases and J by 0 bases, and 10 bases separated the two germline ends. CDR3 in DNA: TGTGCCAGCAGTTACCGGAGTCCGCTGAACACTGAAGCTTTCTTT. It encodes CASSYRSPLNTEAFF.